Included here is one TCR beta chain sequence, with context. Antigen specificity is unknown. This CDR3 region has 17 residues. With 2 bases removed from V and 2 bases from J, the gap between germline ends came to 17 bases. CDR1 is SEHNR, CDR2 FQNEAQ, per germline (reference sequence). The source of the sample is a study of OX40 agonist ivuxolimab in advanced cancers. Study-wide results and limits: Compared with CD4+, CD8+ T cells on average had more expanded clones.

Profiled with immunoSEQ multiplex PCR; TCRdb holds only in-frame clones, not every one. The sample consists of 30,000 to 40,000 clones, around 90% of them appearing once. It was autoimmune disease history or systemic immunosuppression that excluded patients. Collection of blood occurred at baseline, at cycle 4 day 1, and at cycle 7 day 1. The chain has TRBV7-9 and TRBJ2-3; maybe TRBD2 (5 bases). Sequencing used CD4+ or CD8+ T cells sorted from blood, obtained in a trial of the OX40 agonist ivuxolimab. This receptor was taken from an adult with an advanced solid tumor such as melanoma, head and neck, liver or kidney cancer. In nucleotides, the CDR3 is TGTGCCAGCAGCTTAATCGGCGTCGGGGTACTCACAGATACGCAGTATTTT. Translation gives CASSLIGVGVLTDTQYF.